This TCR beta chain was identified during a study of tumor-infiltrating lymphocytes in oesophageal squamous cell carcinoma. TCRdb re-derived calls from the PCR reads in MiXCR, one entry per CDR3 protein. The sample lists roughly 20,000 distinct CDR3 sequences, 40% to 45% occurring once. As to this clonotype: In this CDR3 the conserved last residue, phenylalanine or tryptophan, is missing, so a read error is likely. The limits of the CDR3 on the DNA are not certain, so only TCRdb's listed CDR3 is given.

Sequenced sample: normal esophageal tissue next to the tumor. The TCR sequence derives from a male donor with esophageal squamous cell carcinoma.

CDR3 sequence reads: CASSPKGPQRMGATSSTSVR. This chain joins TRBV7-3 and TRBJ2-3; TRBD1, as called in the table, went unchecked against the DNA. The germline CDR1 and CDR2 sequences are SGHTA and FQGTGA. Both ends counted, the CDR3 spans 20 residues.